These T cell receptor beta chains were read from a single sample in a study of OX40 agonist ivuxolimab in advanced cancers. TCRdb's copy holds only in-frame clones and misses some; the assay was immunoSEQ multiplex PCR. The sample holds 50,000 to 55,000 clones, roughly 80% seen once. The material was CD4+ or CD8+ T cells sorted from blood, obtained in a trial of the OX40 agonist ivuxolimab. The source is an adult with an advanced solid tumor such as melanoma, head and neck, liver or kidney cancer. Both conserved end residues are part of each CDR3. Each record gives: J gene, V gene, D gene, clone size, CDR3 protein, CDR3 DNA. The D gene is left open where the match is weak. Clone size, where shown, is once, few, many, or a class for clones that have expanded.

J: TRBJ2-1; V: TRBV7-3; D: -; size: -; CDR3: CASSPSGVSSYNEQFF; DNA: TGTGCCAGCAGCCCTTCGGGCGTGAGCTCCTACAATGAGCAGTTCTTC
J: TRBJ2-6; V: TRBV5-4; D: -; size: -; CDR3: CASLASGANVLTF; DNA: TGTGCCAGCCTAGCGTCGGGGGCCAACGTCCTGACTTTC
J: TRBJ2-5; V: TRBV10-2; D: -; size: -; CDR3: CASSESGTAGETQYF; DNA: TGCGCCAGCAGTGAATCCGGGACCGCGGGTGAGACCCAGTACTTC
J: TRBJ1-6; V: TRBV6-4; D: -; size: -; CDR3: CASSYQGSSPLHF; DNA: TGTGCCAGCAGTTACCAGGGATCTTCACCCCTCCACTTT
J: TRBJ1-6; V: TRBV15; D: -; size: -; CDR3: CATSRDEGSPLHF; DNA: TGTGCCACCAGCAGAGACGAGGGTTCACCCCTCCACTTT
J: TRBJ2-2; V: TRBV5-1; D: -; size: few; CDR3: CASSLGVISNTGELFF; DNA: TGCGCCAGCAGCTTGGGAGTCATTTCGAACACCGGGGAGCTGTTTTTT
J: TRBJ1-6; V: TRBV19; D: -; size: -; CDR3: CASSIYNSPLHF; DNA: TGTGCCAGTAGTATCTATAATTCACCCCTCCACTTT
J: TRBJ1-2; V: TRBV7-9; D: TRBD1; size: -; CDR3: CASSQEGTGAFYGYTF; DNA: TGTGCCAGCAGCCAAGAGGGGACAGGGGCCTTCTATGGCTACACCTTC
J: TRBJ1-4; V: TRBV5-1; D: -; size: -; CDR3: CASSVAPGIRGEKLFF; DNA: TGCGCCAGCAGCGTTGCTCCAGGGATTAGGGGTGAAAAACTGTTTTTT
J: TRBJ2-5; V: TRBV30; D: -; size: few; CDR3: CAWSVAGIGTQYF; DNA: TGTGCCTGGAGTGTGGCAGGAATTGGGACCCAGTACTTC
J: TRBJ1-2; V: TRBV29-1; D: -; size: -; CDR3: CSVDRTGSYGYTF; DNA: TGCAGCGTTGACAGGACTGGATCTTATGGCTACACCTTC
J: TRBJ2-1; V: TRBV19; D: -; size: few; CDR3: CASSIFYGTFF; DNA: TGTGCCAGTAGTATTTTTTATGGCACGTTCTTC
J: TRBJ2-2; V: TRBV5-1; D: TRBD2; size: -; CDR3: CASSLGVAGVTGELFF; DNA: TGCGCCAGCAGCTTAGGAGTAGCGGGAGTTACCGGGGAGCTGTTTTTT
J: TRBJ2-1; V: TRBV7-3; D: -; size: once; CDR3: CASSLGSYNEQFF; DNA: TGTGCCAGCAGCTTAGGCTCCTACAATGAGCAGTTCTTC
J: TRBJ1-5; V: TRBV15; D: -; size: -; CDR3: CATSREAAYSNQPQHF; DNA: TGTGCCACCAGCAGAGAGGCAGCCTATAGCAATCAGCCCCAGCATTTT
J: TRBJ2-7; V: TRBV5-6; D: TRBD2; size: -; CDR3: CASSLVGGETYEQYF; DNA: TGTGCCAGCAGCTTGGTTGGGGGGGAAACCTACGAGCAGTACTTC
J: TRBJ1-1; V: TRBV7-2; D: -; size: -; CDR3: CASSLDSKGGTEAFF; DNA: TGTGCCAGCAGCTTAGACAGCAAGGGTGGCACTGAAGCTTTCTTT
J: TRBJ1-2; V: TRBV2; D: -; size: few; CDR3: CASSADRNYGYTF; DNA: TGTGCCAGCAGCGCTGACAGGAACTATGGCTACACCTTC
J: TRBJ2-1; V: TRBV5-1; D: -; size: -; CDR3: CASSPGMGSYNEQFF; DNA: TGCGCCAGCAGCCCAGGAATGGGCTCCTACAATGAGCAGTTCTTC
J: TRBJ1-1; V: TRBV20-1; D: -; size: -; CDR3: CSASSPSAFF; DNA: TGCAGTGCTTCTTCCCCCAGCGCTTTCTTT
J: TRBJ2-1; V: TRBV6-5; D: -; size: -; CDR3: CATQGGHYNEQFF; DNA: TGTGCCACCCAGGGGGGTCACTACAATGAGCAGTTCTTC
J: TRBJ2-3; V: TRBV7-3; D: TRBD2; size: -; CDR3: CASSLTPGLLTDTQYF; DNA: TGTGCCAGCAGCTTAACGCCGGGACTACTCACAGATACGCAGTATTTT
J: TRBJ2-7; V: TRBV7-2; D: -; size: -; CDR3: CASSLDRSSYEQYF; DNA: TGTGCCAGCAGCTTAGACAGGAGCTCCTACGAGCAGTACTTC
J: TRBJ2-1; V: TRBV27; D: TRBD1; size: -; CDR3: CASCRDRGCSEQFF; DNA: TGTGCCAGCTGCCGGGACAGAGGGTGTAGTGAGCAGTTCTTC
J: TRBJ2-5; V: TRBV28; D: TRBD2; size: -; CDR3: CANRSGRGETQYF; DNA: TGTGCCAACCGTAGCGGGAGAGGAGAGACCCAGTACTTC
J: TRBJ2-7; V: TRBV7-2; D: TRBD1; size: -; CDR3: CASSLWDRGHEQYF; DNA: TGTGCCAGCAGCCTATGGGACAGGGGGCACGAGCAGTACTTC
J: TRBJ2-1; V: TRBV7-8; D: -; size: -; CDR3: CASSLGSASYNEQFF; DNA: TGTGCCAGCAGCTTAGGGAGCGCTAGCTACAATGAGCAGTTCTTC
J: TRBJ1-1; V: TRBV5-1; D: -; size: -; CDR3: CASSSTAMNTEAFF; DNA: TGCGCCAGCAGCTCTACCGCCATGAACACTGAAGCTTTCTTT
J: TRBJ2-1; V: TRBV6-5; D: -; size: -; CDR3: CASSQYEQFF; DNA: TGTGCCAGCAGCCAATACGAGCAGTTCTTC
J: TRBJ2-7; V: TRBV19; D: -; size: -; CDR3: CASSSRGADGSYEQYF; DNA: TGTGCCAGTAGTTCCCGGGGAGCGGATGGATCTTACGAGCAGTACTTC
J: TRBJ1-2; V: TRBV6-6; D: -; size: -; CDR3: CASNAGAYGYTF; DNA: TGTGCCAGCAACGCGGGGGCCTATGGCTACACCTTC
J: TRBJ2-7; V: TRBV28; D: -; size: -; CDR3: CASSSSFPWEQYF; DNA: TGTGCCAGCAGTTCGTCATTCCCTTGGGAGCAGTACTTC
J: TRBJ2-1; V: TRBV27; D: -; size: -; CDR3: CASSSEGWREEQFF; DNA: TGTGCCAGCAGTTCAGAAGGTTGGAGGGAGGAGCAGTTCTTC
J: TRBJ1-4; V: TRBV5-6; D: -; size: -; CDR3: CASSLGAQGTNEKLFF; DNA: TGTGCCAGCAGCTTGGGGGCACAGGGAACTAATGAAAAACTGTTTTTT
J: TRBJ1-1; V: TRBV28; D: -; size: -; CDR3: CAILTGTGQNTEAFF; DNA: TGTGCCATCCTTACGGGAACGGGACAAAACACTGAAGCTTTCTTT
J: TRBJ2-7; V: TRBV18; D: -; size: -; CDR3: CASSPPAVGGARPRTGEQYF; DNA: TGTGCCAGCTCACCACCGGCTGTTGGCGGGGCCCGACCCCGAACGGGCGAGCAGTACTTC
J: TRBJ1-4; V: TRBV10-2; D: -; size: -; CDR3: CASSETEKLFF; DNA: TGCGCCAGCAGTGAGACTGAAAAACTGTTTTTT
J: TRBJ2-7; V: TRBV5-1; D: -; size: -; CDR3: CASSPQGSEQYF; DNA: TGCGCCAGCAGCCCCCAGGGATCCGAGCAGTACTTC
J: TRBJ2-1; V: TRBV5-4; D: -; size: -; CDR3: CASSSGGKSSYNEQFF; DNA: TGTGCCAGCAGCTCAGGCGGGAAGAGCTCCTACAATGAGCAGTTCTTC
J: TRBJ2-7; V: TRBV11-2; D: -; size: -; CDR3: CASSLDPTASYEQYF; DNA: TGTGCCAGCAGCTTAGATCCCACAGCCTCCTACGAGCAGTACTTC
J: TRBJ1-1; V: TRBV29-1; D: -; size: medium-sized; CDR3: CSVEKMGVTEAFF; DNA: TGCAGCGTTGAAAAAATGGGTGTTACTGAAGCTTTCTTT
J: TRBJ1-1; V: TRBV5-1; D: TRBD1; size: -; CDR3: CASSWGQGWNTEAFF; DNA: TGCGCCAGCAGCTGGGGACAGGGCTGGAACACTGAAGCTTTCTTT
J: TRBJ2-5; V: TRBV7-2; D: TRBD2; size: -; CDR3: CASSLGLAGVETQYF; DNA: TGTGCCAGCAGCCTGGGACTAGCGGGGGTAGAGACCCAGTACTTC
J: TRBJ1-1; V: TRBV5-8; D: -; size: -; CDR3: CASSPWQGSMNTEAFF; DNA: TGTGCCAGCAGCCCATGGCAGGGGAGCATGAACACTGAAGCTTTCTTT
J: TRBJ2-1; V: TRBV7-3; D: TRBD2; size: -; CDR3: CASSSDRTSGRATGQFF; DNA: TGTGCCAGCAGCTCCGACCGGACTAGCGGGAGGGCCACCGGGCAGTTCTTC
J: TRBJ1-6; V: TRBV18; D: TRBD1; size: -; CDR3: CASSRDAGQRTSPLHF; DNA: TGTGCCAGCTCACGCGATGCGGGACAGAGGACCTCACCCCTCCACTTT
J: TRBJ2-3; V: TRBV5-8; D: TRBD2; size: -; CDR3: CAIRADRGVSTDTQYF; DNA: TGTGCCATCCGGGCAGACCGGGGGGTAAGCACAGATACGCAGTATTTT
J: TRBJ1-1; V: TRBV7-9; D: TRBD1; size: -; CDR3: CASSRYADRVNTEAFF; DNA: TGTGCCAGCAGCCGATACGCTGACAGGGTAAACACTGAAGCTTTCTTT